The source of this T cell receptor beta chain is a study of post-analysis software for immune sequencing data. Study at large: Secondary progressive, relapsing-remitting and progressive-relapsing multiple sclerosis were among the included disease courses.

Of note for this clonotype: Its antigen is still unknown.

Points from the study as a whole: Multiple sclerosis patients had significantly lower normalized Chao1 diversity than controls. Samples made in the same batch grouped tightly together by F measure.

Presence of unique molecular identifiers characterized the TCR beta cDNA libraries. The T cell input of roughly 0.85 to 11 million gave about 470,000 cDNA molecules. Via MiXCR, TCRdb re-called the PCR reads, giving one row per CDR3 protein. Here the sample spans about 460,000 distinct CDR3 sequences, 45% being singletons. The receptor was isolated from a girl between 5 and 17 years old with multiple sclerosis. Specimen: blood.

The CDR3 DNA sequence: TGTGCCAGCAGCCCCCCGGGACTAGCGGAGAGGGGTACGCAGTATTTT. It translates to CASSPPGLAERGTQYF. The chain couples TRBV7-8 to TRBJ2-3, with 11 bases lining up with TRBD2. The germline CDR1 and CDR2 sequences are SGHVS and FQNEAQ. The CDR3 totals 16 residues. The trim removed 5 bases at V and 8 bases at J, leaving 12 bases unmatched.